The clone carrying this TCR beta chain was detected only a few times. The antigen is unknown. Preparation of the TCRbeta library was carried out with unique molecular identifiers. TCRdb reanalysed the PCR reads using MiXCR and keeps one entry per CDR3 protein. The sample holds some 450,000 distinct CDR3 sequences, approximately 42% seen once. The data stem from a study of T-cell reconstitution after alpha-beta-depleted transplantation in children. The germline V gene has CDR1 LNHNV and CDR2 YYDKDF (reference sequence). Trimming shortened V by 3 bases and J by 8 bases, and 19 bases separated the two germline ends. The CDR3 has 15 residues. General study results and limits: The high TCRbeta diversity at day 60 in some patients came from surviving recipient T cells and thymic progenitors. Most T-cell counts and diversity one year after the transplant came from T cells that were newly produced. Reports say that about two months after transplant, the alpha-beta T cells came out of several hundred graft clones that had expanded.

This TCR was recovered from a girl between 2 and 10 years old with aplastic anemia, due to receive a stem cell transplant. This material consisted of PBMCs, taken before TCRalphabeta/CD19-depleted stem cell transplant. The chain couples TRBV15 to TRBJ1-2, with a tentative D call TRBD1 (6 bases). CDR3 loop: CATSSPTGPAGGYTF. The CDR3 DNA follows: TGTGCCACCAGCAGTCCGACAGGTCCCGCGGGAGGCTACACCTTC.